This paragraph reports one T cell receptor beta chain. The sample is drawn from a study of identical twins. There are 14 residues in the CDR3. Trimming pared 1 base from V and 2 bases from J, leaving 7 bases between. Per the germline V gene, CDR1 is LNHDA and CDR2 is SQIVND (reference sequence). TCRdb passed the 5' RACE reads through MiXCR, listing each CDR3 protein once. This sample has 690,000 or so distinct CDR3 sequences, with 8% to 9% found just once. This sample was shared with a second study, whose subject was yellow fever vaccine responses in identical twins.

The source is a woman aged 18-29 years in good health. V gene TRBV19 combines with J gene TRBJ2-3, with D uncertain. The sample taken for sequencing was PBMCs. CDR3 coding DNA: TGTGCCAGTAGTATAGGAACATTCACAGATACGCAGTATTTT. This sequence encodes CASSIGTFTDTQYF.